This T cell receptor beta chain is drawn from a study of cytomegalovirus exposure and HLA in healthy donors. Libraries were prepared by immunoSEQ multiplex PCR; TCRdb keeps only in-frame clonotypes and omits some of them. This table holds 150,000 to 200,000 clones, about nine tenths found once. The CDR3 is 15 residues long. Germline V gene lookup returns CDR1 MDHEN and CDR2 SYDVKM. After removal of 7 bases from V and 1 base from J, the junction contained 7 bases not matched to a gene. The clonotype was recovered from a woman aged 18-35 years in good health and CMV-seropositive. The sample consisted of PBMCs. The V and J genes are TRBV28 and TRBJ2-7; 10 bases fit TRBD2. The CDR3 spells CASNPPSGRSYEQYF. The CDR3 DNA sequence: TGTGCCAGCAACCCCCCTAGCGGGAGATCCTACGAGCAGTACTTC. The full variable domain, in which reference TRBV28 and TRBJ2-7 provide the parts outside the CDR3, is DVKVTQSSRYLVKRTGEKVFLECVQDMDHENMFWYRQDPGLGLRLIYFSYDVKMKEKGDIPEGYSVSREKKERFSLILESASTNQTSMYLCASNPPSGRSYEQYFGPGTRLTVT.